This T cell receptor (beta chain) was documented in a study of blood T cell repertoires in COVID-19. Study-level background: Material from acute and convalescent COVID-19 was sourced from the United States, Italy and Spain. Nucleic acid was either cDNA or gDNA, and it came from T cells, B-cell-depleted T cells, or PBMCs.

V was cut by 3 bases and J by 0 bases, with 11 bases left in between. Germline CDR1 is SEHNR and CDR2 is FQNEAQ (reference sequence). The CDR3 has 15 residues. Sequencing was performed with immunoSEQ multiplex PCR; in TCRdb, only in-frame clones are kept and a portion is missing. Seen here are almost 200,000 clones, 85% observed once, and the top ten hold approximately 0.9%. Patients of the Seattle cohort, enrolled during active infection, were followed longitudinally. The sequenced material came from peripheral blood. The chain is built from TRBV7-9 and TRBJ2-5; a weak D match, TRBD1 (6 bases). The sequence was obtained from a man between 60 and 75 years old with COVID-19, enrolled during active disease. The CDR3 loop is CASSFGQQNQETQYF. The CDR3 DNA follows: TGTGCCAGCAGCTTTGGACAGCAGAACCAAGAGACCCAGTACTTC.